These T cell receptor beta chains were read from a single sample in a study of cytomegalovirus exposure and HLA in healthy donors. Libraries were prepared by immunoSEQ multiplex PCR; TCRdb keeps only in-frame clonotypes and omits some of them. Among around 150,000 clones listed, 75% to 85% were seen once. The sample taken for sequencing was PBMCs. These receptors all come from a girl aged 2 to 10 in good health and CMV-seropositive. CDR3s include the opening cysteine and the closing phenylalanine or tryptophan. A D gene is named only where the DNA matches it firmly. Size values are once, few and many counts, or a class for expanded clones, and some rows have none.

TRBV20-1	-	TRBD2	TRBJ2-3	CSPELAGVEYF	TGCAGTCCTGAGCTAGCGGGAGTTGAGTATTTT
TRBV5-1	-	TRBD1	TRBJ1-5	CASSPTGGNQPQHF	TGCGCCAGCAGCCCCACAGGGGGCAATCAGCCCCAGCATTTT
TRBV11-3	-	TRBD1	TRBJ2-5	CASSLGDRAQETQYF	TGTGCCAGCAGCTTAGGGGACAGGGCCCAAGAGACCCAGTACTTC
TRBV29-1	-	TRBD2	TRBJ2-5	CSVREAQETQYF	TGCAGCGTCCGGGAGGCCCAAGAGACCCAGTACTTC
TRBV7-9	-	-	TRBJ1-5	CASSSDSFNQPQHF	TGTGCCAGCAGCTCTGACAGTTTTAATCAGCCCCAGCATTTT
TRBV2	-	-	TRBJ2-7	CASNAQGSYEQYF	TGTGCCAGCAATGCACAGGGCTCCTACGAGCAGTACTTC
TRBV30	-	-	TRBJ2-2	CAWNRGGAGGELFF	TGTGCCTGGAATAGGGGGGGGGCGGGCGGGGAGCTGTTTTTT
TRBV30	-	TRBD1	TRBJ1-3	CAWSPGTGAPVTIYF	TGTGCCTGGAGTCCCGGGACAGGGGCGCCTGTCACCATATATTTT
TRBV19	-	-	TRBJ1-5	CASSRAGSNQPQHF	TGTGCCAGTAGTCGGGCAGGGAGCAATCAGCCCCAGCATTTT
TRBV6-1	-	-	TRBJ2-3	CASSDQEIRDTQYF	TGTGCCAGCAGTGATCAAGAGATTCGGGATACGCAGTATTTT
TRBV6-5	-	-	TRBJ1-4	CASSYSGADEKLFF	TGTGCCAGCAGTTATAGCGGGGCCGATGAAAAACTGTTTTTT
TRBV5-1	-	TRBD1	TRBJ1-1	CASSLAAQGLSLAFF	TGCGCCAGCAGCTTGGCCGCACAGGGGCTATCCTTAGCTTTCTTT
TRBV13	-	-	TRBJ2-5	CASSTRDWTKETQYF	TGTGCCAGCAGCACCCGGGACTGGACGAAAGAGACCCAGTACTTC
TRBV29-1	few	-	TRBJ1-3	CSVETWAGNTIYF	TGCAGCGTTGAAACCTGGGCCGGAAACACCATATATTTT